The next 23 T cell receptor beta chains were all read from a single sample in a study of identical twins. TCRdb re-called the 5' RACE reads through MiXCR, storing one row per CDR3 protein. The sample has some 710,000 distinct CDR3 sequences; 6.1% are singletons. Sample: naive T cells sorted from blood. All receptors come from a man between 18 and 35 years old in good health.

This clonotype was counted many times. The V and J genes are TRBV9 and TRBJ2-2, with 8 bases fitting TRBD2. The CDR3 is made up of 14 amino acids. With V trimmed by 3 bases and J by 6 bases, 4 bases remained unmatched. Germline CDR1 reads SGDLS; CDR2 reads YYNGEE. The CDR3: CASSAVTSAGELFF. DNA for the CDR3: TGTGCCAGCAGCGCGGTGACTAGCGCCGGGGAGCTGTTTTTT.

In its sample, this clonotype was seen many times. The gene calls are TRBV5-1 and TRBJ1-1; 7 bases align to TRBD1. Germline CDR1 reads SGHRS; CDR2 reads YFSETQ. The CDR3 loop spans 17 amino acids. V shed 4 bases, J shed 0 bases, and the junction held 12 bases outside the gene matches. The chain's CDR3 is CASSPGARTGLNTEAFF. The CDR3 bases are TGCGCCAGCAGCCCCGGGGCCCGGACAGGCCTGAACACTGAAGCTTTCTTT.

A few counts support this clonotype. The CDR3 is CATSGTGFGYTF. Written as DNA, the CDR3 is TGTGCCACCAGTGGGACAGGGTTCGGCTACACCTTC. The chain carries TRBV24-1 and TRBJ1-2; 8 bases are a match to TRBD1. V dropped 5 bases and J dropped 8; count of bases not matched to a gene: 3. Germline V gives CDR1 KGHDR, CDR2 SFDVKD. CDR3 size: 12 residues.

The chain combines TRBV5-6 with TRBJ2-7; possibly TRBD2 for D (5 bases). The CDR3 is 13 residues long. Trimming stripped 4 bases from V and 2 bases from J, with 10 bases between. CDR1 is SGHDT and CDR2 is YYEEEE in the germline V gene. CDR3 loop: CASSPGNAYEQYF. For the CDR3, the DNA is TGTGCCAGCAGCCCCGGGAACGCCTACGAGCAGTACTTC.

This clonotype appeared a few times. The CDR3, as DNA: TGTGCCAGCAGTTTATTGGGGCCTGCGAACACCGGGGAGCTGTTTTTT. Its translation: CASSLLGPANTGELFF. The genes are TRBV27 and TRBJ2-2; maybe TRBD1 (5 bases). V lost 1 base and J 0 bases, leaving 9 bases between the germline ends. This CDR3 spans 16 amino acids. Germline V gene lookup returns CDR1 MNHEY and CDR2 SMNVEV (reference sequence).

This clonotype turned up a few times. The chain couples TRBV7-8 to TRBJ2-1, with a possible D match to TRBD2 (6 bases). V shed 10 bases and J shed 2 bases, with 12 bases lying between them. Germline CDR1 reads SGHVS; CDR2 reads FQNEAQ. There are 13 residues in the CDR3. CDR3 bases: TGTGCCATGGCCCGGGAGCCCTACAATGAGCAGTTCTTC. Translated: CAMAREPYNEQFF.

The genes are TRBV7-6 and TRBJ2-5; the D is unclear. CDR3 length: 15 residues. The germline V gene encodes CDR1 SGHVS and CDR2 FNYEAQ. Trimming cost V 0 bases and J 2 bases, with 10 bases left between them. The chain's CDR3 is CASSLASGPQETQYF. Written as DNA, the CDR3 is TGTGCCAGCAGCTTAGCCTCGGGTCCTCAAGAGACCCAGTACTTC.

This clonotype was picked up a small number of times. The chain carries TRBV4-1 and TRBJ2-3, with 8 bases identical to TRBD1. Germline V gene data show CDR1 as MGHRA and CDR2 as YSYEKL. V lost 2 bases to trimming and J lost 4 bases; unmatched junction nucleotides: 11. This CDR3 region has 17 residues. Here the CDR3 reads CASSQPPGTGFPDTQYF. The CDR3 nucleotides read TGCGCCAGCAGCCAACCTCCCGGGACAGGCTTCCCAGATACGCAGTATTTT.

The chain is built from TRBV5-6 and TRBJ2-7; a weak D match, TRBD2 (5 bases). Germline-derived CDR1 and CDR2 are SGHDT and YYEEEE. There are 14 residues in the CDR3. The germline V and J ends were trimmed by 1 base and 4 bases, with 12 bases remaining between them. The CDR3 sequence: CASSLKGVLYEQYV. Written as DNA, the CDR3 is TGTGCCAGCAGCTTGAAGGGAGTGTTATACGAGCAGTACGTC.

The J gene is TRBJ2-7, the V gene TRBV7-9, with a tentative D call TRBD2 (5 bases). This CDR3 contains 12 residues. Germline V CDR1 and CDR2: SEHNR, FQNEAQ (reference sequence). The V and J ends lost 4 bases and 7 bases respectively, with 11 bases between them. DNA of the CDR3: TGTGCCAGCAGCTCCGGGGTAAGAGAGCAGTACTTC. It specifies CASSSGVREQYF.

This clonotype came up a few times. The CDR3 sequence is CASSYVGSASGANVLTF. The CDR3 bases are TGTGCCAGCAGCTACGTGGGGTCAGCCTCTGGGGCCAACGTCCTGACTTTC. This chain joins TRBV27 and TRBJ2-6, with D hard to call. Per the germline V gene, CDR1 is MNHEY and CDR2 is SMNVEV (reference sequence). The V end was cut by 6 bases, the J end by 0 bases, with 15 bases between. The CDR3 spans 17 residues.

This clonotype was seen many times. Here the CDR3 DNA reads TGTGCCAGCAGCCGGGGGCAAGAGACCCAGTACTTC. Its protein is CASSRGQETQYF. This chain connects TRBV7-9 to TRBJ2-5; a weak D match, TRBD2 (6 bases). From germline, CDR1 is SEHNR and CDR2 FQNEAQ (reference sequence). The length of the CDR3 is 12 residues. The V gene lost 5 bases and the J gene lost 2 bases, with 6 bases spanning the gap.

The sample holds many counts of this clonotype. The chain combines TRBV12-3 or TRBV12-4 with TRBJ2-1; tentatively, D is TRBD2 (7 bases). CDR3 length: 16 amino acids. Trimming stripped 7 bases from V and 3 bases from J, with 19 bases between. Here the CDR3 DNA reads TGTGCCAGCACCCCTTGGGGGCCTAGCGGCTACAATGAGCAGTTCTTC. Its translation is CASTPWGPSGYNEQFF.

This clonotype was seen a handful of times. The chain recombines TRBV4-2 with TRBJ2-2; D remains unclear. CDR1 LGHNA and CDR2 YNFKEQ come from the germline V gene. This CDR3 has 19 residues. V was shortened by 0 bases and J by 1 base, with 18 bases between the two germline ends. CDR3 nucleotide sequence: TGTGCCAGCAGCCAAGATGGGTCAGGCCCTCTAGGGAACACCGGGGAGCTGTTTTTT. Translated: CASSQDGSGPLGNTGELFF.

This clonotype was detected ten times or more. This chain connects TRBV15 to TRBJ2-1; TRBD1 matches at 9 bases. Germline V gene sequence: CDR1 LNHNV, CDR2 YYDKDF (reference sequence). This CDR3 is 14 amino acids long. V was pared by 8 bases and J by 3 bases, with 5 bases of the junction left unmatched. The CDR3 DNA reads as TGTGCCACCGACCGGACAGGGGACTACAATGAGCAGTTCTTC. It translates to CATDRTGDYNEQFF. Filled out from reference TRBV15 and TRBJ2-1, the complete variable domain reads DAMVIQNPRYQVTQFGKPVTLSCSQTLNHNVMYWYQQKSSQAPKLLFHYYDKDFNNEADTPDNFQSRRPNTSFCFLDIRSPGLGDTAMYLCATDRTGDYNEQFFGPGTRLTVL.

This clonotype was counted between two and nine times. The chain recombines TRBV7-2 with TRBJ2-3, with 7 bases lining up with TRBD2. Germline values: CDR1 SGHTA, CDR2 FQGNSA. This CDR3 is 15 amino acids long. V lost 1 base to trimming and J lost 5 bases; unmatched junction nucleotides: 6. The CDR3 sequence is CASSLGAGTGDTQYF. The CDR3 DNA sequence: TGTGCCAGCAGCTTAGGAGCGGGAACGGGAGATACGCAGTATTTT. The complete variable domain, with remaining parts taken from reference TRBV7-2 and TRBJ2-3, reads GAGVSQSPSNKVTEKGKDVELRCDPISGHTALYWYRQSLGQGLEFLIYFQGNSAPDKSGLPSDRFSAERTGGSVSTLTIQRTQQEDSAVYLCASSLGAGTGDTQYFGPGTRLTVL.

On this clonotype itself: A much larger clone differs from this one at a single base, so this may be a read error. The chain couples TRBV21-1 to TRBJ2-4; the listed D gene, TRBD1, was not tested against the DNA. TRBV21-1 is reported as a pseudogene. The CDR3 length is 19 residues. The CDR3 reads CASSSTGQGPDSAKNIQYF. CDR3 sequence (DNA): TGTGCCAGCTCCAGTACGGGACAGGGGCCCGATTCGGCCAAAAACATTCAGTACTTC.

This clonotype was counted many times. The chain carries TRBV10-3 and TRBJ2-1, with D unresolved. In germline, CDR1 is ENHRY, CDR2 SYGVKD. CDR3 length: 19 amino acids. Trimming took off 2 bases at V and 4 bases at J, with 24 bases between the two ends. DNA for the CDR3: TGTGCCATCAGTGAGCCCCCTCCCCAGCGCCAAGTTCGGTACAATGAGCAGTTCTTC. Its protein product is CAISEPPPQRQVRYNEQFF.

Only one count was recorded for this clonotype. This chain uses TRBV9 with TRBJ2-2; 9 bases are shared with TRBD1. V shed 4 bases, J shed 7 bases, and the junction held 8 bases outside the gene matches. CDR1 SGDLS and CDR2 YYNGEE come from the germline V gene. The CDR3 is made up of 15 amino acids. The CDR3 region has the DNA TGTGCCAGCAGCACTCAGACAGGGGGGATCGGGGAGCTGTTTTTT. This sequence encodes CASSTQTGGIGELFF.

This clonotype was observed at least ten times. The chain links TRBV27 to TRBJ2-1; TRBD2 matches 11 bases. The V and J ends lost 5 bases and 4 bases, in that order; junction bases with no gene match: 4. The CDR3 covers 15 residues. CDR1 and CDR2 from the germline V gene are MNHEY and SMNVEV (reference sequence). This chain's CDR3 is CASSHGTSGYNEQFF. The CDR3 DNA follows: TGTGCCAGCAGTCACGGGACTAGCGGATACAATGAGCAGTTCTTC.

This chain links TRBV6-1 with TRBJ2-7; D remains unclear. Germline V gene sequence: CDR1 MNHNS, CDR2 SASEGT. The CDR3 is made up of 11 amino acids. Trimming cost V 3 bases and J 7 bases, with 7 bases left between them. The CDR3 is CASSETWEQYV. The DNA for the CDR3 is TGTGCCAGCAGTGAGACTTGGGAGCAGTACGTC.

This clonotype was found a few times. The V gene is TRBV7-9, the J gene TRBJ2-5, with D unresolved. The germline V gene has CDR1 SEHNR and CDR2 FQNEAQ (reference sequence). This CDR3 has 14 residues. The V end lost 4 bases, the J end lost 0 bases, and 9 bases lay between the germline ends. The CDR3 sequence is CASSSSEYQETQYF. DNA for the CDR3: TGTGCCAGCAGCTCGTCAGAGTACCAAGAGACCCAGTACTTC.

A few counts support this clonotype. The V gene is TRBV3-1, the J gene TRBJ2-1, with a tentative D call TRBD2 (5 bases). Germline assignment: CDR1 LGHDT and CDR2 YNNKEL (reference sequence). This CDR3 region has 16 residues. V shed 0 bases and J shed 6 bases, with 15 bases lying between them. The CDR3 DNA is TGTGCCAGCAGCCAAGACGGACTCCCAGAAGGCAATGAGCAGTTCTTC. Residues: CASSQDGLPEGNEQFF.